This TCR beta chain was sequenced for a study of early T cells in non-severe SARS-CoV-2 infection. The CDR3 contains 16 residues. The ends were cut back, 4 bases at V and 0 bases at J, with 17 bases in the middle. Per germline, CDR1 SGHRS and CDR2 YFSETQ. The study, taken as a whole, reports: VDJdb matching favored anti-spike CD8 responses, missing private and CD4 specificities.

Turning to this clonotype: Its specificity is not known.

Molecules of cDNA were individually given unique molecular identifiers that were attached to them. TCRdb reprocessed the 5' RACE reads via MiXCR and lists one record per CDR3 protein. The sample records roughly 50,000 distinct CDR3 sequences, roughly 10% being singletons. The chain employs TRBV5-1 and TRBJ2-7, with a weak D call TRBD2 (5 bases). The TCR originated in an adult who was a healthcare worker with PCR-confirmed SARS-CoV-2 infection or an uninfected control (not recorded which). Sequenced input: whole blood. The CDR3 region has the DNA TGCGCCAGCAGCCCATTAGGCGGACTTATCTCCTACGAGCAGTACTTC. This sequence encodes CASSPLGGLISYEQYF.